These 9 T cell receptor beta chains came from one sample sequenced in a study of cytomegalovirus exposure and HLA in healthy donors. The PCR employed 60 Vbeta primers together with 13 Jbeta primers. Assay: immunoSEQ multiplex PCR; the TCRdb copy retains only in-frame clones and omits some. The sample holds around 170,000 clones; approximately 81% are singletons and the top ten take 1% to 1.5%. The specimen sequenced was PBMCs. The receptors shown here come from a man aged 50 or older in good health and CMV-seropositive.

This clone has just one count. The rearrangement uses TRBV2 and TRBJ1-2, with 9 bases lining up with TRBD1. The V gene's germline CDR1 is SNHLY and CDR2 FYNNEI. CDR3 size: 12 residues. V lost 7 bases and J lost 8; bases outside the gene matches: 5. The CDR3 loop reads CASKQGAVGYTF. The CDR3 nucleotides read TGTGCCAGCAAACAGGGGGCTGTCGGCTACACCTTC.

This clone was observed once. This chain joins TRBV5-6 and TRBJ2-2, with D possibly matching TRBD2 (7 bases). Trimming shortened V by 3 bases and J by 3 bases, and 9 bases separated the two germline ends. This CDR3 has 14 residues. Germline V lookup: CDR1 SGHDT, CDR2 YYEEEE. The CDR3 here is CASSWGGHTGELFF. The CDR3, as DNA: TGTGCCAGCAGCTGGGGGGGCCACACCGGGGAGCTGTTTTTT.

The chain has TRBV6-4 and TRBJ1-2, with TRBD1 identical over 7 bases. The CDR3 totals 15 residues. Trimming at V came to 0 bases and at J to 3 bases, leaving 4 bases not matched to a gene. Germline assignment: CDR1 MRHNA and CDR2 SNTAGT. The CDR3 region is CASSDSGDSHYGYTF. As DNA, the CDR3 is TGTGCCAGCAGTGACTCCGGGGACAGCCACTATGGCTACACCTTC.

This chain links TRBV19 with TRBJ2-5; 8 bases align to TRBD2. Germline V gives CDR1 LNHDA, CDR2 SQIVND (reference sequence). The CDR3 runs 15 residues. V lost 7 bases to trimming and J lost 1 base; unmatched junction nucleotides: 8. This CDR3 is CASNDPGGAQETQYF. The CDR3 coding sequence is TGTGCCAGTAATGACCCCGGGGGGGCCCAAGAGACCCAGTACTTC.

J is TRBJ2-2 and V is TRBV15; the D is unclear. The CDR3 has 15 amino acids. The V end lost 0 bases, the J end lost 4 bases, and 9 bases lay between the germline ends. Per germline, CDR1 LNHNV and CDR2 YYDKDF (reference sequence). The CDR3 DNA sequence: TGTGCCACCAGCAGAGATCGCGGCGGCACCGGGGAGCTGTTTTTT. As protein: CATSRDRGGTGELFF.

The CDR3 DNA sequence: TGTGCCAGCAGTTCGACAGGGAGGAACACTGAAGCTTTCTTT. Translation gives CASSSTGRNTEAFF. This chain joins TRBV2 and TRBJ1-1, with 7 positions matching TRBD1. V lost 5 bases to trimming and J lost 1 base; unmatched junction nucleotides: 4. The CDR3 spans 14 residues. Germline CDR1 is SNHLY and CDR2 is FYNNEI.

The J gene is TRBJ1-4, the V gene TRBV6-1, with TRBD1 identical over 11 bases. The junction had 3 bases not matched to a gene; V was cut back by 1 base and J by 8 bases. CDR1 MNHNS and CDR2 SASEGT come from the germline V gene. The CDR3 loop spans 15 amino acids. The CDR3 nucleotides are TGTGCCAGCAGTGAAGAGGACAGGGGGCGAGAAAAACTGTTTTTT. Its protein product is CASSEEDRGREKLFF.

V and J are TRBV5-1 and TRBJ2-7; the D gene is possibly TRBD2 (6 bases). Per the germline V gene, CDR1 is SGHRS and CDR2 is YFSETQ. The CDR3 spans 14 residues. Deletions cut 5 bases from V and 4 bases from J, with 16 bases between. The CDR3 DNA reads TGCGCCAGCAGTGCCGGGAGCCTCGATTACGAGCAGTACTTC. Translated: CASSAGSLDYEQYF.

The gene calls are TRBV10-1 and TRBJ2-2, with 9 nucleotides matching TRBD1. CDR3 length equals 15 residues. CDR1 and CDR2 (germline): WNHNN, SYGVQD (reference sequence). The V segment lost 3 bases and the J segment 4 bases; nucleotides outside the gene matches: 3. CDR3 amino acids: CASSEQGAPTGELFF. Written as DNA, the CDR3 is TGCGCCAGCAGTGAACAGGGGGCGCCCACCGGGGAGCTGTTTTTT.